Below, 28 T cell receptor beta chains from the same sample are listed, as sequenced in a study of cytomegalovirus exposure and HLA in healthy donors. Primers: 60 Vbeta forward and 13 Jbeta reverse. Here immunoSEQ multiplex PCR was the method, and the copy in TCRdb shows in-frame clones only, minus some. The data hold about 140,000 clones, with approximately 60% observed a single time. The specimen was PBMCs. These receptors all stem from a human donor in good health.

This clone was counted a single time. This chain links TRBV18 with TRBJ2-1; TRBD1 aligns across 10 bases. V shed 0 bases, J shed 4 bases, and the junction held 3 bases outside the gene matches. CDR3 length equals 16 residues. Germline CDR1 KGHSH, CDR2 LQKENI. The CDR3 sequence is CASSPPGTGAYNEQFF. For the CDR3, the DNA is TGTGCCAGCTCACCACCGGGGACAGGGGCGTACAATGAGCAGTTCTTC.

V usage is TRBV28 and J usage is TRBJ2-7, with a possible D match to TRBD1 (6 bases). The CDR3 totals 14 residues. From germline, CDR1 is MDHEN and CDR2 SYDVKM. Trimming pared 5 bases from V and 4 bases from J, leaving 15 bases between. The DNA of the CDR3 is TGTGCCAGCAGTCGACCAGGGACATCTTACGAGCAGTACTTC. Amino acid sequence: CASSRPGTSYEQYF.

This sequence joins TRBV10-1 and TRBJ2-2; TRBD2 agrees at 11 bases. Germline values: CDR1 WNHNN, CDR2 SYGVQD (reference sequence). The ends lost 3 bases at V and 3 bases at J; junction bases unmatched: 0. The CDR3 loop spans 15 amino acids. The CDR3 loop reads CASSDSGRDTGELFF. CDR3 nucleotide sequence: TGCGCCAGCAGTGATAGCGGGAGGGACACCGGGGAGCTGTTTTTT.

The chain has TRBV7-8 and TRBJ1-2; the D gene is possibly TRBD1 (5 bases). CDR1 and CDR2 (germline): SGHVS, FQNEAQ. The V gene lost 3 bases and the J gene lost 4 bases, with 12 bases spanning the gap. The CDR3 extends over 14 amino acids. CDR3 nucleotides: TGTGCCAGCAGCTTCGGGGGTATTGGCTATGGCTACACCTTC. Protein product: CASSFGGIGYGYTF.

The V call is TRBV5-4, the J call TRBJ2-1; TRBD2 matches 11 bases. CDR1 is SGHNT, CDR2 YYREEE, per germline (reference sequence). V trimming: 4 bases; J trimming: 6 bases; junction bases outside the gene matches: 12. The CDR3 consists of 17 residues. The CDR3 DNA sequence: TGTGCCAGCAGCCCAAAGGGGGGGACTAGCGGCTCCAATGAGCAGTTCTTC. Protein: CASSPKGGTSGSNEQFF.

On this clone: In the same sample, other DNA sequences code for this CDR3. The chain employs TRBV18 and TRBJ2-3, with D tentatively TRBD1 (6 bases). The germline V and J ends were trimmed by 0 bases and 1 base, with 11 bases remaining between them. CDR1 is KGHSH, CDR2 LQKENI, per germline. CDR3 size: 16 residues. As DNA, the CDR3 is TGTGCCAGCTCACCACCCGGCAGGGGAGGCACAGATACGCAGTATTTT. Translating it yields CASSPPGRGGTDTQYF. Drawing the rest from reference TRBV18 and TRBJ2-3, the complete variable domain is NAGVMQNPRHLVRRRGQEARLRCSPMKGHSHVYWYRQLPEEGLKFMVYLQKENIIDESGMPKERFSAEFPKEGPSILRIQQVVRGDSAAYFCASSPPGRGGTDTQYFGPGTRLTVL.

For the CDR3, the DNA is TGTGCCAGTAGTATAAACAGGCGTAGCTCCTACGAGCAGTACTTC. It translates to CASSINRRSSYEQYF. The chain carries TRBV19 and TRBJ2-7; tentative D call: TRBD1 (5 bases). Deletions cut 2 bases from V and 0 bases from J, with 11 bases between. Germline CDR1 is LNHDA and CDR2 is SQIVND (reference sequence). The CDR3 has 15 amino acids.

This chain joins TRBV14 and TRBJ2-5; possibly TRBD2 for D (6 bases). The CDR3 covers 15 residues. Per germline, CDR1 SGHDN and CDR2 FVKESK. V was clipped by 0 bases and J by 5 bases, with 13 bases between them. The CDR3 reads CASSQDVAGWETQYF. The DNA for the CDR3 is TGTGCCAGCAGCCAAGATGTTGCGGGGTGGGAGACCCAGTACTTC. Filled out from reference TRBV14 and TRBJ2-5, the complete variable domain reads EAGVTQFPSHSVIEKGQTVTLRCDPISGHDNLYWYRRVMGKEIKFLLHFVKESKQDESGMPNNRFLAERTGGTYSTLKVQPAELEDSGVYFCASSQDVAGWETQYFGPGTRLLVL.

The rearrangement joins TRBV9 to TRBJ1-5; 7 bases are shared with TRBD1. The V segment lost 5 bases and the J segment 6 bases; nucleotides outside the gene matches: 11. This CDR3 comprises 15 residues. CDR1 is SGDLS, CDR2 YYNGEE, per germline. CDR3 coding DNA: TGTGCCAGCAGTTCTACAGGGGATCAAGGTCAGCCCCAGCATTTT. The encoded protein is CASSSTGDQGQPQHF.

J is TRBJ2-5 and V is TRBV2; TRBD2 aligns across 9 bases. Trimming cost V 6 bases and J 2 bases; bases outside gene matches: 7. The CDR3 contains 15 residues. The V gene's germline CDR1 is SNHLY and CDR2 FYNNEI. CDR3 coding DNA: TGTGCCAGCAGGTCGACTAGCGGTGGTCAAGAGACCCAGTACTTC. Protein product: CASRSTSGGQETQYF.

The V call is TRBV7-2, the J call TRBJ1-2, with D perhaps matching TRBD1 (6 bases). V lost 1 base, J lost 3 bases, and 9 bases lay in between. Germline V CDR1 and CDR2: SGHTA, FQGNSA. CDR3 length equals 14 residues. The CDR3 nucleotides are TGTGCCAGCAGCTTAGGGACAGAATACTATGGCTACACCTTC. Translated, it gives CASSLGTEYYGYTF.

This clone showed up just once. J is TRBJ2-1 and V is TRBV9; 7 bases match TRBD1. CDR1 is SGDLS, CDR2 YYNGEE, per germline. J was trimmed by 7 bases and V by 0 bases; bases with no gene match: 10. This CDR3 spans 16 amino acids. The CDR3 nucleotides are TGTGCCAGCAGCGTAGTCGATATACAGGGGCGGAATGAGCAGTTCTTC. Translated, it gives CASSVVDIQGRNEQFF. The variable domain in full, completed from reference TRBV9 and TRBJ2-1, reads DSGVTQTPKHLITATGQRVTLRCSPRSGDLSVYWYQQSLDQGLQFLIQYYNGEERAKGNILERFSAQQFPDLHSELNLSSLELGDSALYFCASSVVDIQGRNEQFFGPGTRLTVL.

This clone was seen a handful of times. This chain uses TRBV7-8 with TRBJ1-5, with TRBD1 matching over 9 bases. Germline values: CDR1 SGHVS, CDR2 FQNEAQ. V was clipped by 5 bases and J by 0 bases; unmatched bases: 14. The length of the CDR3 is 19 residues. The DNA of the CDR3 is TGTGCCAGCAGCCCGCGAGGGACAGGGAGGCTCTATAGCAATCAGCCCCAGCATTTT. Translation: CASSPRGTGRLYSNQPQHF.

The chain is built from TRBV19 and TRBJ2-3, with 10 bases identical to TRBD2. V shed 3 bases and J 0 bases; nucleotides not matched to a gene: 6. Germline loops: CDR1 LNHDA, CDR2 SQIVND (reference sequence). This CDR3 has 17 amino acids. The DNA of the CDR3 is TGTGCCAGTAGTATTGAGAGACTAGCGGGCAGCACAGATACGCAGTATTTT. It yields the protein CASSIERLAGSTDTQYF. The full variable domain, rest sourced from reference TRBV19 and TRBJ2-3, is DGGITQSPKYLFRKEGQNVTLSCEQNLNHDAMYWYRQDPGQGLRLIYYSQIVNDFQKGDIAEGYSVSREKKESFPLTVTSAQKNPTAFYLCASSIERLAGSTDTQYFGPGTRLTVL.

Of note for this clone: A much larger clone sits a single nucleotide away, making a read error possible. This chain uses TRBV25-1 with TRBJ2-6; D unresolved. V dropped 3 bases and J dropped 0 bases, with 3 bases sitting between them. Per germline, CDR1 MGHDK and CDR2 SYGVNS. The CDR3 is made up of 14 amino acids. CDR3 coding DNA: TGTGCCAGCAGTGATAGCTCTGGGGCCAACGTCCTGACTTTC. Translated: CASSDSSGANVLTF.

The V and J genes are TRBV5-5 and TRBJ2-7; no firm D call. From germline, CDR1 is SGHKS and CDR2 YYEKEE (reference sequence). Trimming left V 4 bases short and J 1 base short, with 15 bases between. CDR3 size: 15 residues. CDR3 DNA: TGTGCCAGCAGCCCCGTCCCTGGCGGATCCTACGAGCAGTACTTC. Encoded protein: CASSPVPGGSYEQYF.

The V gene is TRBV13, the J gene TRBJ2-1, with D uncertain. From germline, CDR1 is PRHDT and CDR2 FYEKMQ (reference sequence). The CDR3 has 11 amino acids. The V end was cut by 5 bases, the J end by 8 bases, with 7 bases between. CDR3 sequence reads: CASSERDEQFF. In DNA form, the CDR3 reads TGTGCCAGCAGCGAGAGAGATGAGCAGTTCTTC.

In nucleotides, the CDR3 is TGCGCCAGCAGCTTGGGGGGGGACGGGAATGAAGCTTTCTTT. Protein sequence: CASSLGGDGNEAFF. The chain combines TRBV5-1 with TRBJ1-1; possible D gene TRBD1, 5 bases. This CDR3 has 14 residues. V was trimmed by 0 bases and J by 7 bases, leaving 13 bases between them. The germline V gene encodes CDR1 SGHRS and CDR2 YFSETQ.

The chain carries TRBV5-1 and TRBJ2-5; 7 bases line up with TRBD1. The ends lost 7 bases at V and 1 base at J; junction bases unmatched: 7. The CDR3 extends over 14 amino acids. Germline V gene lookup returns CDR1 SGHRS and CDR2 YFSETQ. CDR3 loop: CASALGTAQETQYF. CDR3 nucleotide sequence: TGCGCCAGCGCGCTCGGGACAGCCCAAGAGACCCAGTACTTC. The complete variable domain, with remaining parts taken from reference TRBV5-1 and TRBJ2-5, reads KAGVTQTPRYLIKTRGQQVTLSCSPISGHRSVSWYQQTPGQGLQFLFEYFSETQRNKGNFPGRFSGRQFSNSRSEMNVSTLELGDSALYLCASALGTAQETQYFGPGTRLLVL.

CDR3 amino acids: CASSLMAGGSYNEQFF. In DNA, the CDR3 is TGTGCCAGCAGCTTAATGGCGGGGGGCTCCTACAATGAGCAGTTCTTC. This chain links TRBV11-2 with TRBJ2-1; 8 bases are a match to TRBD2. The CDR3 is 16 residues long. V lost 2 bases and J lost 0; bases outside the gene matches: 3. Germline CDR1 SGHAT, CDR2 FQNNGV. Using reference TRBV11-2 and TRBJ2-1 for the parts outside the CDR3, the full variable domain is EAGVAQSPRYKIIEKRQSVAFWCNPISGHATLYWYQQILGQGPKLLIQFQNNGVVDDSQLPKDRFSAERLKGVDSTLKIQPAKLEDSAVYLCASSLMAGGSYNEQFFGPGTRLTVL.

The rearrangement uses TRBV28 and TRBJ1-5, with D maybe TRBD1 (5 bases). The V gene's germline CDR1 is MDHEN and CDR2 SYDVKM. V gave up 5 bases and J gave up 1 base, with 15 bases separating them. The CDR3 spans 16 residues. CDR3 sequence (DNA): TGTGCCAGCAGTCCAAGTAGGGGAGGAAGCAATCAGCCCCAGCATTTT. Its translation is CASSPSRGGSNQPQHF. The entire variable domain, with the rest obtained from reference TRBV28 and TRBJ1-5, is as follows: DVKVTQSSRYLVKRTGEKVFLECVQDMDHENMFWYRQDPGLGLRLIYFSYDVKMKEKGDIPEGYSVSREKKERFSLILESASTNQTSMYLCASSPSRGGSNQPQHFGDGTRLSIL.

This chain uses TRBV19 with TRBJ2-1; 11 positions match TRBD2. The CDR3 is made up of 16 amino acids. Germline-derived CDR1 and CDR2 are LNHDA and SQIVND (reference sequence). V lost 4 bases to trimming and J lost 4 bases; unmatched junction nucleotides: 6. CDR3 nucleotide sequence: TGTGCCAGTAGTAGTGGGGGACTAGCGGTATACAATGAGCAGTTCTTC. This encodes CASSSGGLAVYNEQFF. Based on the CDR3 plus reference TRBV19 and TRBJ2-1, the full variable domain is DGGITQSPKYLFRKEGQNVTLSCEQNLNHDAMYWYRQDPGQGLRLIYYSQIVNDFQKGDIAEGYSVSREKKESFPLTVTSAQKNPTAFYLCASSSGGLAVYNEQFFGPGTRLTVL.

This clone occurred a few times. This CDR3 reads CASMENGITGELFF. DNA for the CDR3: TGTGCCAGTATGGAGAACGGAATAACCGGGGAGCTGTTTTTT. The rearrangement joins TRBV19 to TRBJ2-2; no firm D call. V was clipped by 7 bases and J by 5 bases, with 14 bases between them. Per the germline V gene, CDR1 is LNHDA and CDR2 is SQIVND (reference sequence). The CDR3 runs to 14 residues.

This sequence joins TRBV7-8 and TRBJ2-7; unclear D gene. Germline V gene lookup returns CDR1 SGHVS and CDR2 FQNEAQ. Trimming took 1 base from V and 0 from J, leaving 7 bases between them. This CDR3 comprises 14 residues. The DNA for the CDR3 is TGTGCCAGCAGCTTAGGTGCGAACTCCTACGAGCAGTACTTC. This encodes CASSLGANSYEQYF.

This clone was detected a few times. The V call is TRBV6-6, the J call TRBJ2-2; 7 positions agree with TRBD2. The CDR3 is 15 residues long. Germline CDR1 MNHNY, CDR2 SVGAGI (reference sequence). With 2 bases clipped from V and 3 bases from J, the junction kept 3 bases outside the gene matches. CDR3 sequence: CASSYGLADTGELFF. CDR3 DNA sequence: TGTGCCAGCAGTTACGGGCTAGCGGACACCGGGGAGCTGTTTTTT.

This clone was seen more than once but under ten times. The rearrangement links TRBV28 to TRBJ1-1; no clear D gene. V was cut by 8 bases and J by 2 bases, with 15 bases left in between. This CDR3 has 14 residues. Germline-derived CDR1 and CDR2 are MDHEN and SYDVKM. The CDR3 coding sequence is TGTGCCAGCTGCTCCCCCGGGTTCAACACTGAAGCTTTCTTT. This encodes CASCSPGFNTEAFF. The full variable domain, in which reference TRBV28 and TRBJ1-1 provide the parts outside the CDR3, is DVKVTQSSRYLVKRTGEKVFLECVQDMDHENMFWYRQDPGLGLRLIYFSYDVKMKEKGDIPEGYSVSREKKERFSLILESASTNQTSMYLCASCSPGFNTEAFFGQGTRLTVV.

The chain has TRBV9 and TRBJ1-3; no definite D call. The V end was cut by 2 bases, the J end by 8 bases, with 11 bases between. The CDR3 spans 13 residues. Germline V lookup: CDR1 SGDLS, CDR2 YYNGEE. The CDR3 region is CASSVREGDTIYF. CDR3 DNA sequence: TGTGCCAGCAGCGTTCGGGAGGGTGACACCATATATTTT.

V is TRBV18 and J is TRBJ1-2; 10 bases are shared with TRBD1. Losses at the gene ends were 3 bases for V and 6 bases for J; bases not matched to a gene: 10. This CDR3 is 16 amino acids long. Germline assignment: CDR1 KGHSH and CDR2 LQKENI. The CDR3 spells CASSPFSGTGDHGYTF. DNA of the CDR3: TGTGCCAGCTCACCGTTTTCCGGGACAGGGGATCATGGCTACACCTTC.